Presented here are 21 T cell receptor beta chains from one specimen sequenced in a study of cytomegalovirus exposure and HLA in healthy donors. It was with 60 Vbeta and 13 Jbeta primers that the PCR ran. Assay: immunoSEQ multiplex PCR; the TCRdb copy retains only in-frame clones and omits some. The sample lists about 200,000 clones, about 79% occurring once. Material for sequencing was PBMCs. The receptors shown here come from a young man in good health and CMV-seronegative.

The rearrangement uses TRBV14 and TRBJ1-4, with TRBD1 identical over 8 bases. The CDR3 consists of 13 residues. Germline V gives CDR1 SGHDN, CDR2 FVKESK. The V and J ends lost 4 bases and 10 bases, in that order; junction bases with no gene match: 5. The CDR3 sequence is CASSRKQGGKLFF. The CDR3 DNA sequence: TGTGCCAGCAGCCGGAAACAGGGGGGAAAACTGTTTTTT.

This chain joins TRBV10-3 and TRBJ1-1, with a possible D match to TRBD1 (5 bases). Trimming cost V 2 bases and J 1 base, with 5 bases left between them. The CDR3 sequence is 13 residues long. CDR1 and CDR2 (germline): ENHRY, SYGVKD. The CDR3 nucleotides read TGTGCCATCAGTGAGACAGGGAACACTGAAGCTTTCTTT. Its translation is CAISETGNTEAFF.

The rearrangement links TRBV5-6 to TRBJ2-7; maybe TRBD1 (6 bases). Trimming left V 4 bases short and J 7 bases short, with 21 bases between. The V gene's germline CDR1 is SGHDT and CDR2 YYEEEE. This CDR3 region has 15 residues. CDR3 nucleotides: TGTGCCAGCAGCCCCCAACAGGGTGAGAGACGAGAGCAGTACTTC. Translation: CASSPQQGERREQYF.

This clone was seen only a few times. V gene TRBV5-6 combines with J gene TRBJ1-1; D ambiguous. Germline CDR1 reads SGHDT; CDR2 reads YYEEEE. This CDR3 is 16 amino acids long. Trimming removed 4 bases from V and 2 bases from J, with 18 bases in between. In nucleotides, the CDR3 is TGTGCCAGCAGCGCAAGACTCTGGCGGGTAAACACTGAAGCTTTCTTT. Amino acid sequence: CASSARLWRVNTEAFF. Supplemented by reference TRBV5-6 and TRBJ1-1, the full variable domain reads DAGVTQSPTHLIKTRGQQVTLRCSPKSGHDTVSWYQQALGQGPQFIFQYYEEEERQRGNFPDRFSGHQFPNYSSELNVNALLLGDSALYLCASSARLWRVNTEAFFGQGTRLTVV.

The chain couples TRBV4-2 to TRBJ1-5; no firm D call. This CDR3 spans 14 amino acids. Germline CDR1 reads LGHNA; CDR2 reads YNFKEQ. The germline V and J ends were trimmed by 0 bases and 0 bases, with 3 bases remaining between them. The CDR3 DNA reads TGTGCCAGCAGCCAAGAGAGTAGCAATCAGCCCCAGCATTTT. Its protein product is CASSQESSNQPQHF.

CDR3 sequence (DNA): TGTGCCAGCAGCCCGGCCCTAGCCCACGAGCAGTACTTC. This codes for CASSPALAHEQYF. The chain is built from TRBV7-9 and TRBJ2-7, with D perhaps TRBD2 (5 bases). V lost 5 bases to trimming and J lost 5 bases, with 13 bases between them. This CDR3 has 13 amino acids. Looked up from germline, CDR1 is SEHNR and CDR2 is FQNEAQ (reference sequence).

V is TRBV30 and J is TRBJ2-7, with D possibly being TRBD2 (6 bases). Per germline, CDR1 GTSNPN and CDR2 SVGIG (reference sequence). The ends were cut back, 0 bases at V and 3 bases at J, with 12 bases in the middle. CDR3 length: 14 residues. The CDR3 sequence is CAWSVRWGGYEQYF. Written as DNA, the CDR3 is TGTGCCTGGAGTGTACGATGGGGAGGCTACGAGCAGTACTTC.

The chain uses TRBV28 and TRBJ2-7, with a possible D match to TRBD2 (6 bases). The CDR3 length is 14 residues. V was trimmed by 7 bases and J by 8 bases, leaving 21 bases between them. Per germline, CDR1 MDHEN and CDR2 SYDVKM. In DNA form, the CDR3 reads TGTGCCAGCACAGGTGACGGGGGAACACGGCAGCAGTACTTC. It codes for CASTGDGGTRQQYF.

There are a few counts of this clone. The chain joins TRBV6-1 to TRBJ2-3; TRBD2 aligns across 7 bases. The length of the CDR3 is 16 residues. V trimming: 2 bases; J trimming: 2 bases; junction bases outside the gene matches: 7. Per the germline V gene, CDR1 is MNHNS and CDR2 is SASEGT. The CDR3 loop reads CASSEFAGVFTDTQYF. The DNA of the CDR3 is TGTGCCAGCAGTGAATTTGCGGGGGTTTTCACAGATACGCAGTATTTT.

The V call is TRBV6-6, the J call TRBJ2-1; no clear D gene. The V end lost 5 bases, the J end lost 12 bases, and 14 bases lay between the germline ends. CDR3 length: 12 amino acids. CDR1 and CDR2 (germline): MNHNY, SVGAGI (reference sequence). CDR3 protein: CASSPNRVLQFF. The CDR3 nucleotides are TGTGCCAGCAGTCCAAACCGGGTTCTGCAGTTCTTC.

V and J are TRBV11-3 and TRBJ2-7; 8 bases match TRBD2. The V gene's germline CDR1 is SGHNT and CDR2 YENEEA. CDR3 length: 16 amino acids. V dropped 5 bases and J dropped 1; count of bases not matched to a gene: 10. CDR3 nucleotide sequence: TGTGCCAGCAGCCCCCACGCGGGGGGTCTTTCCTACGAGCAGTACTTC. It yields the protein CASSPHAGGLSYEQYF.

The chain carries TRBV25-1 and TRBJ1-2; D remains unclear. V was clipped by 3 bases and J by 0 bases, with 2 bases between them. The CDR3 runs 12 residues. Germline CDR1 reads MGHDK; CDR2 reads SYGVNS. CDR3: CASSDSNYGYTF. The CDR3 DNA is TGTGCCAGCAGTGACTCTAACTATGGCTACACCTTC.

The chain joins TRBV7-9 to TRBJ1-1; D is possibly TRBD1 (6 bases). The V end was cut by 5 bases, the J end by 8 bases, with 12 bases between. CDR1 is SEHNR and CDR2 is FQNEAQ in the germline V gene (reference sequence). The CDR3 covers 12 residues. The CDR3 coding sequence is TGTGCCAGCAGCCCGGGGGGCGGGGAAGCTTTCTTT. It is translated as CASSPGGGEAFF.

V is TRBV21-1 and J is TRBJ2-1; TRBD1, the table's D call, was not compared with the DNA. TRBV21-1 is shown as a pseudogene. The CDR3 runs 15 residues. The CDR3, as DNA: TGTGCCAGCAGCACTGAGGTAAGGGGGTACAATGAGCAGTTCTTC. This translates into CASSTEVRGYNEQFF.

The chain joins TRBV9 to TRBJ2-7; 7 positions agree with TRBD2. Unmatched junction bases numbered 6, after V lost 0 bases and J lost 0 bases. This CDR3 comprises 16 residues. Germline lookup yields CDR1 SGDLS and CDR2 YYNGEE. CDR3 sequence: CASSVAHTSASYEQYF. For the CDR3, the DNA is TGTGCCAGCAGCGTAGCTCATACTAGCGCCTCCTACGAGCAGTACTTC.

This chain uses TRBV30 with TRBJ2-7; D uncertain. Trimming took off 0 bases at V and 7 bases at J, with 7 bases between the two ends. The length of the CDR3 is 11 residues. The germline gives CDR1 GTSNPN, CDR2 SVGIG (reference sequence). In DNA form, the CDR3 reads TGTGCCTGGAGTGTGCGTCTGGAGCAGTACTTC. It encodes CAWSVRLEQYF.

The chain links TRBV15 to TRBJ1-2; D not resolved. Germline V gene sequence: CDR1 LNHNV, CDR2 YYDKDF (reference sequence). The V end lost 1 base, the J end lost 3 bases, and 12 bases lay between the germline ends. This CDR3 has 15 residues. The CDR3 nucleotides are TGTGCCACCAGCAGAGGAGGTCTGGGAGACTATGGCTACACCTTC. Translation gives CATSRGGLGDYGYTF.

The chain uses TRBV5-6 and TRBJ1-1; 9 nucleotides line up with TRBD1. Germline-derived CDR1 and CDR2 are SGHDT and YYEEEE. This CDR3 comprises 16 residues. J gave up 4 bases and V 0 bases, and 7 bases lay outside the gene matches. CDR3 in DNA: TGTGCCAGCAGCTTGGCAGAACAGGGGGCGGTCACTGAAGCTTTCTTT. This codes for CASSLAEQGAVTEAFF.

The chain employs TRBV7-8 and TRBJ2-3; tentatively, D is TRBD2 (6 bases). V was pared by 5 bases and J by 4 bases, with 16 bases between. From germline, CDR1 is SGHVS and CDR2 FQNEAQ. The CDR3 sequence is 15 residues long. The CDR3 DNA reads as TGTGCCAGCAGCCCCCCCCCGGAGGGTCCAGATACGCAGTATTTT. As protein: CASSPPPEGPDTQYF. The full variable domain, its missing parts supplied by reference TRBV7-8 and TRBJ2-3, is GAGVSQSPRYKVAKRGQDVALRCDPISGHVSLFWYQQALGQGPEFLTYFQNEAQLDKSGLPSDRFFAERPEGSVSTLKIQRTQQEDSAVYLCASSPPPEGPDTQYFGPGTRLTVL.

CDR3 sequence: CATTSRLATEAFF. DNA for the CDR3: TGTGCCACCACCTCACGACTAGCCACTGAAGCTTTCTTT. The chain recombines TRBV15 with TRBJ1-1; the D is unclear. Per the germline V gene, CDR1 is LNHNV and CDR2 is YYDKDF (reference sequence). Between the trimmed V and J ends, which lost 7 bases and 4 bases, there was a span of 13 bases. The CDR3 has 13 residues.

CDR3 DNA sequence: TGTGCCAGCAGTGAAATGGGAGTAGCCTACGAGCAGTACTTC. As protein: CASSEMGVAYEQYF. V is TRBV2 and J is TRBJ2-7, with D perhaps matching TRBD2 (5 bases). Trimming took off 2 bases at V and 2 bases at J, with 10 bases between the two ends. Germline CDR1 SNHLY, CDR2 FYNNEI. The CDR3 runs to 14 residues.